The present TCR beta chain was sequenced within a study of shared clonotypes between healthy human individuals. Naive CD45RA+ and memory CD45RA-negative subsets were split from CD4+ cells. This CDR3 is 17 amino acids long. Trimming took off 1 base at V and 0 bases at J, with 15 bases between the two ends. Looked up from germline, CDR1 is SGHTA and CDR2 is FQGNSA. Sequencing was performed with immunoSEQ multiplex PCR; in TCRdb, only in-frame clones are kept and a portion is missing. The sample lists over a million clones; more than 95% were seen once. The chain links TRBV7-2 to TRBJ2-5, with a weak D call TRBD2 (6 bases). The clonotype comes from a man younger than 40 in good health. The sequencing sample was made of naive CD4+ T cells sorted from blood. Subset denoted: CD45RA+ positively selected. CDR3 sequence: CASSLGGTRRYQETQYF. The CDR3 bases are TGTGCCAGCAGCTTAGGAGGGACTCGAAGATACCAAGAGACCCAGTACTTC.